This T cell receptor beta chain was found in a study of shared clonotypes between healthy human individuals. Notes on the study in general: Naive subsets usually exceeded memory subsets in estimated richness. Researchers sampled only blood; tissue repertoires likely differ.

CD45RO-negative CD8 cells positively selected for CCR7 made up the naive population, which excluded terminally differentiated effector memory CD45RA+ cells. Using immunoSEQ multiplex PCR, the repertoire was profiled, and TCRdb retains in-frame clones only, with some absent. The top ten hold 0.9% to 1.3% of the sample, which has over 2 million clones, just under 95% seen once. The CDR3 extends over 13 amino acids. Germline V gene data show CDR1 as SGHDT and CDR2 as YYEEEE. The V gene lost 0 bases and the J gene lost 4 bases, with 6 bases spanning the gap. Points on this clone: The target antigen is unknown. The identical CDR3 is also encoded by other nucleotide sequences in the sample.

The chain combines TRBV5-6 with TRBJ2-3; D ambiguous. Sample: naive CD8+ T cells sorted from blood. This TCR came from a man younger than 35 in good health. The chain's CDR3 is CASSLAEADTQYF. CDR3 nucleotides: TGTGCCAGCAGCTTGGCAGAGGCAGATACGCAGTATTTT.